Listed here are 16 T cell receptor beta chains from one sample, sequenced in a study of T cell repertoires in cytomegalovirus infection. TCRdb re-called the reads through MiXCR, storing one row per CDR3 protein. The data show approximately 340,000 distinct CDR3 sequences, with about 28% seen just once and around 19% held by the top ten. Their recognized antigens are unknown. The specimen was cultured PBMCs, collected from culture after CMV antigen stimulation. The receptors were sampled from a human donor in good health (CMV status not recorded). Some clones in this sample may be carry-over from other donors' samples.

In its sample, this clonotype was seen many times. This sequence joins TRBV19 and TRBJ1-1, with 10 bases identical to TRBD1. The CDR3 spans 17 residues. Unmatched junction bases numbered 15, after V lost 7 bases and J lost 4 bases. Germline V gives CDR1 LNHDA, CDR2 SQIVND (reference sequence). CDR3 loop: CASTNPDRGRKTTEAFF. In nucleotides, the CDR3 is TGTGCCAGTACCAACCCGGACAGGGGGAGGAAGACCACTGAAGCTTTCTTT.

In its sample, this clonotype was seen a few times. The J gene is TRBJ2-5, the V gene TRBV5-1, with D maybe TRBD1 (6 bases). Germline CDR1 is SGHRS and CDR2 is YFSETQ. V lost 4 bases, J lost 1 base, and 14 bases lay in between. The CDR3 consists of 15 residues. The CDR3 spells CASSLGAPGQETQYF. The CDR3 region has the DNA TGCGCCAGCAGCCTGGGGGCGCCGGGCCAAGAGACCCAGTACTTC.

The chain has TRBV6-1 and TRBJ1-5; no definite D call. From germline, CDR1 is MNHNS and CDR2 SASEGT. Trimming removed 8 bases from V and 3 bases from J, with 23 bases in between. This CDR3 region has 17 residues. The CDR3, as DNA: TGTGCCAGCGGACCGATAGTGGGAGTCACATCCAATCAGCCCCAGCATTTT. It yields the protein CASGPIVGVTSNQPQHF.

CDR3 in amino acids: CASSIQGRPSNQPQHF. The DNA of the CDR3 is TGTGCCAGCAGTATACAGGGGCGGCCAAGCAATCAGCCCCAGCATTTT. This chain links TRBV27 with TRBJ1-5, with TRBD1 identical over 7 bases. The junction had 8 bases not matched to a gene; V was cut back by 5 bases and J by 1 base. There are 16 residues in the CDR3. Germline-derived CDR1 and CDR2 are MNHEY and SMNVEV (reference sequence).

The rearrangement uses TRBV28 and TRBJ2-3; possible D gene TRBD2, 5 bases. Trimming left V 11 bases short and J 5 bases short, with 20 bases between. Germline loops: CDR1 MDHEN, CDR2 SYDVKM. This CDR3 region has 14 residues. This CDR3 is CAAQVGGHGDTQYF. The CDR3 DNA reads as TGTGCCGCTCAAGTTGGCGGGCACGGAGATACGCAGTATTTT.

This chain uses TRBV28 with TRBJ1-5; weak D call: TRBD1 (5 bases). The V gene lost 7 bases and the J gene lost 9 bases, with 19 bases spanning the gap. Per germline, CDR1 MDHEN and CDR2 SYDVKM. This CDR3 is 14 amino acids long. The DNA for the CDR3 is TGTGCCAGCATCGAACAGGCAAACAGTCGGCCCCAGCATTTT. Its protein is CASIEQANSRPQHF.

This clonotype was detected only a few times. DNA of the CDR3: TGTGCCAGCAGCTTACGCACTGCCACCTCTGGAAACACCATATATTTT. This codes for CASSLRTATSGNTIYF. The genes are TRBV7-9 and TRBJ1-3; D is undetermined. The CDR3 runs 16 residues. V lost 2 bases and J lost 0, with 11 bases in between. Germline V gives CDR1 SEHNR, CDR2 FQNEAQ (reference sequence).

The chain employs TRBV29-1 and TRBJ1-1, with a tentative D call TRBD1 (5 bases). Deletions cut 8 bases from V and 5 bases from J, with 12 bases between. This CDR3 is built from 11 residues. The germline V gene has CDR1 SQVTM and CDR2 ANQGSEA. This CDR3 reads CSILRGTEAFF. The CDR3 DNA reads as TGCAGCATTCTTCGGGGGACTGAAGCTTTCTTT.

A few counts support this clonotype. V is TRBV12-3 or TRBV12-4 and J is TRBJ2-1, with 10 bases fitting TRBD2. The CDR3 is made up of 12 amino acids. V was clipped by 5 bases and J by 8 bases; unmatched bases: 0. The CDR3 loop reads CASSGLADEQFF. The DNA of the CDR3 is TGTGCCAGCAGTGGACTAGCGGATGAGCAGTTCTTC.

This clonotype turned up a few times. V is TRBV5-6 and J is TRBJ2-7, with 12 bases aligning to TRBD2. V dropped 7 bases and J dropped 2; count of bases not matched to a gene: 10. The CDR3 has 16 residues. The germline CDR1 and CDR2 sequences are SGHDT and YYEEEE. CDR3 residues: CASEGLAGGPPYEQYF. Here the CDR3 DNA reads TGTGCCAGCGAGGGCCTAGCGGGAGGGCCACCCTACGAGCAGTACTTC.

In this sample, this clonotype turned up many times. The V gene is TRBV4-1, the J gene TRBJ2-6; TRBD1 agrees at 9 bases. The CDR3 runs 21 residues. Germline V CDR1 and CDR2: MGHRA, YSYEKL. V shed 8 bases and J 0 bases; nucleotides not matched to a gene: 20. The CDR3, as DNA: TGCGCCAGCGGACCGACAGGGGGGTGGGGAAAACCAATCTCTGGGGCCAACGTCCTGACTTTC. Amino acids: CASGPTGGWGKPISGANVLTF.

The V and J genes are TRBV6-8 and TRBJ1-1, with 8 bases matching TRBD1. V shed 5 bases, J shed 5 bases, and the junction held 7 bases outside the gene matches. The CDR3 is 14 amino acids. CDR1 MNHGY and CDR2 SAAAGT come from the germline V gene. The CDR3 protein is CASSPGGAGTEAFF. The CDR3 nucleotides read TGTGCCAGCAGTCCAGGGGGCGCCGGGACTGAAGCTTTCTTT.

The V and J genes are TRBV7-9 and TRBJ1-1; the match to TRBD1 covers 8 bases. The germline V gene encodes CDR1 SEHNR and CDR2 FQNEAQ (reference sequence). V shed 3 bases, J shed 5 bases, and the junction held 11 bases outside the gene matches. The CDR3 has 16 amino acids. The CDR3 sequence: CASSLSQGAGGTEAFF. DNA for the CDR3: TGTGCCAGCAGCTTGAGCCAGGGGGCAGGCGGGACTGAAGCTTTCTTT.

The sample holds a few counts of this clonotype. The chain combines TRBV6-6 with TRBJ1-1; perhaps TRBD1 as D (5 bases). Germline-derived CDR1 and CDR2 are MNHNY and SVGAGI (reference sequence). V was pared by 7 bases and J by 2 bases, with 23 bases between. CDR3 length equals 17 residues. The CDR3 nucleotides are TGTGCCAGCATTAATTGTGGACGGGGCGTTTGTAACACTGAAGCTTTCTTT. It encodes CASINCGRGVCNTEAFF.

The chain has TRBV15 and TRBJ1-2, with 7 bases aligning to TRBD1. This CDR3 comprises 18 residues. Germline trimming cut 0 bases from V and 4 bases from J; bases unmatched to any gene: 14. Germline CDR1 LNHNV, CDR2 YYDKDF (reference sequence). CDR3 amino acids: CATSRDQGQELPLYGYTF. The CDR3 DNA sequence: TGTGCCACCAGCAGAGATCAAGGACAGGAGCTCCCCCTCTATGGCTACACCTTC. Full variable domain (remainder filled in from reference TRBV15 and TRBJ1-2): DAMVIQNPRYQVTQFGKPVTLSCSQTLNHNVMYWYQQKSSQAPKLLFHYYDKDFNNEADTPDNFQSRRPNTSFCFLDIRSPGLGDTAMYLCATSRDQGQELPLYGYTFGSGTRLTVV.

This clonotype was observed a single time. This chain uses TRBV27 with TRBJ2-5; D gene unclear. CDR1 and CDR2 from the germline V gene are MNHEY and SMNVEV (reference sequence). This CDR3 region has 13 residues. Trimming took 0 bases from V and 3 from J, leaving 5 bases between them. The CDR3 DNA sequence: TGTGCCAGCAGTTTATCATGGGAAGAGACCCAGTACTTC. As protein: CASSLSWEETQYF.